In this sample, the clone carrying this T cell receptor (beta chain) turned up once. As yet, its antigen is unknown. It was at deep level that the assay was run. Data came from immunoSEQ multiplex PCR; TCRdb stores just in-frame clones and leaves some out. The repertoire consists of 2,500,000 or so clones, with approximately 94% occurring once and the leading ten covering around 0.14%. Trimming cost V 0 bases and J 5 bases, with 10 bases left between them. CDR1 is LGHNA, CDR2 YSLEER, per germline. The CDR3 contains 14 residues. The sample comes from a study of shared clonotypes between healthy human individuals. Findings and caveats of the study: Exclusively blood specimens were collected; tissue repertoires likely differ. Among the subsets, naive ones generally showed larger estimated richness than memory ones.

Nashville, Tennessee was home to all donors, each a Caucasian adult. The TCR comes from a man aged 18 to 35 in good health. The V and J genes are TRBV4-3 and TRBJ2-5; no firm D call. The sample was naive CD4+ T cells sorted from blood. The subset denotes: CD45RA+ positively selected. In nucleotides, the CDR3 is TGCGCCAGCAGCCAAGATAGGGCAGCGGAGACCCAGTACTTC. Translation: CASSQDRAAETQYF.